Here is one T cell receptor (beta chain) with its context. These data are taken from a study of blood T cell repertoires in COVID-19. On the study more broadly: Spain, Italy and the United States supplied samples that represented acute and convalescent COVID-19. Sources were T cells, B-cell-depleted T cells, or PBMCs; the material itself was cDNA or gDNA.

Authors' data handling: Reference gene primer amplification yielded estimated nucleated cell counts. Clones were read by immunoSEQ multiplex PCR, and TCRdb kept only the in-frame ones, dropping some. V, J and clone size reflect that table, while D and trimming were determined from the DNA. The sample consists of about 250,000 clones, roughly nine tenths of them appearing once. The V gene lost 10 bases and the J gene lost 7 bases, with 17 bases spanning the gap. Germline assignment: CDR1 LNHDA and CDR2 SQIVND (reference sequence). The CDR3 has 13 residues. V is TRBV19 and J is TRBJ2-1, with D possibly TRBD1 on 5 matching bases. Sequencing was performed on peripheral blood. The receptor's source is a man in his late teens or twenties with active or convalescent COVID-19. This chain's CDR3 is CATLGQGWNEQFF. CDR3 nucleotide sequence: TGTGCCACCCTCGGCCAGGGTTGGAATGAGCAGTTCTTC.